This TCR beta chain was found in a study of response to subunit inactivated influenza vaccine. Broader study findings: The study's authors posited that every seasonal influenza vaccination enlists few new T cells.

One entry per CDR3 protein, called by TCRdb with MiXCR from the RT-PCR reads. The repertoire consists of 400,000 to 650,000 distinct CDR3 sequences, with approximately 7.7% occurring once and the leading ten covering around 12%. The length of the CDR3 is 13 residues. Trimming removed 2 bases at V and 7 bases at J, with 11 bases between. This clonotype was seen repeatedly, ten times or more. The antigen is unknown. V usage is TRBV12-3 or TRBV12-4 and J usage is TRBJ1-1; D is ambiguous. This sample comprised PBMCs from blood, obtained approximately 25 months after vaccination. The receptor was derived from a man aged 50 to 69 who received an inactivated influenza vaccine. The CDR3 sequence: CASSLWGVGEAFF. As DNA, the CDR3 is TGTGCCAGCAGTTTATGGGGAGTTGGTGAAGCTTTCTTT.